A selection of T cell receptor beta chains follows, all from one sample in a study of blood T cell repertoires in COVID-19. Profiled with immunoSEQ multiplex PCR; TCRdb holds only in-frame clones, not every one. The data contain roughly 340,000 clones, more than 75% of them seen just once; the ten biggest clones take up 1.5% to 2.5%. Sequenced input: PBMCs or T cells enriched from blood (not recorded which). These receptors all stem from a man aged 40-50 years in a cohort exposed to, infected with or recovered from COVID-19 (not recorded which). The CDR3 runs from the conserved cysteine through the conserved F or W. The D gene is left open where the match is weak. Clone size appears in some rows only: once, few, many, or a class for an expanded clone.

clone size: -; J gene: TRBJ1-1; V gene: TRBV3-1/TRBV3-2; D gene: TRBD1; CDR3 DNA: TGTGCCAGCACCAGGGGGGCAGGCGGTGAAGCTTTCTTT; CDR3 protein: CASTRGAGGEAFF
clone size: -; J gene: TRBJ2-5; V gene: TRBV19; D gene: TRBD1; CDR3 DNA: TGTGCCAGTAGTACCGGGACAGAGCAAGAGACCCAGTACTTC; CDR3 protein: CASSTGTEQETQYF
clone size: -; J gene: TRBJ1-1; V gene: TRBV29-1; D gene: TRBD1; CDR3 DNA: TGCAGCGTCCGGGACAGGGGTGAAGCTTTCTTT; CDR3 protein: CSVRDRGEAFF
clone size: few; J gene: TRBJ1-5; V gene: TRBV28; D gene: TRBD1; CDR3 DNA: TGTGCCGCCGAACTCAGGGGGCACAATCAGCCCCAGCATTTT; CDR3 protein: CAAELRGHNQPQHF
clone size: -; J gene: TRBJ1-2; V gene: TRBV7-9; D gene: -; CDR3 DNA: TGTGCCAGCAGCCCTTGGGCAGGGACTAACTATGGCTACACCTTC; CDR3 protein: CASSPWAGTNYGYTF
clone size: -; J gene: TRBJ1-2; V gene: TRBV5-1; D gene: -; CDR3 DNA: TGCGCCAGCAGCCCGATCCCTAGTTCTAACTATGGCTACACCTTC; CDR3 protein: CASSPIPSSNYGYTF
clone size: -; J gene: TRBJ2-1; V gene: TRBV5-4; D gene: -; CDR3 DNA: TGTGCCAGCAGCTTGCCTAGCGTAAATGAGCAGTTCTTC; CDR3 protein: CASSLPSVNEQFF
clone size: -; J gene: TRBJ2-3; V gene: TRBV10-1; D gene: -; CDR3 DNA: TGCGTCAGCAGTGACGGGGGACTCAGCACAGATACGCAGTATTTT; CDR3 protein: CVSSDGGLSTDTQYF
clone size: -; J gene: TRBJ2-7; V gene: TRBV5-4; D gene: -; CDR3 DNA: TGTGCCAGCAGCCCCCAAAGGGGCACCAGTACCTACGAGCAGTACTTC; CDR3 protein: CASSPQRGTSTYEQYF
clone size: -; J gene: TRBJ1-2; V gene: TRBV7-8; D gene: TRBD1; CDR3 DNA: TGTGCCAGCAGCGTGGGACAGGGTGGTAACTATGGCTACACCTTC; CDR3 protein: CASSVGQGGNYGYTF
clone size: once; J gene: TRBJ2-7; V gene: TRBV6-5; D gene: TRBD1; CDR3 DNA: TGTGCCAGCAATCCGGGACAGGGAAATTTTGAGCAGTACTTC; CDR3 protein: CASNPGQGNFEQYF